Listed here are 21 T cell receptor beta chains from one sample, sequenced in a study of T cells in women clearing cervical HPV infection. The method was immunoSEQ multiplex PCR; TCRdb's version includes in-frame clones alone and lacks a portion of them. The sample table sets out approximately 28,000 clones. Sequencing was done on a sample of blood buffy coat. All receptors derive from a woman between 18 and 70 years old with a cervical HPV16 infection that either progressed to CIN3+ or cleared (not recorded which).

A remark on this clone: The sequenced fragment ends 3 residues before the CDR3 boundary, so the rest is inferred from the germline J gene. This chain uses TRBV30 with TRBJ2-1, with 8 bases that match TRBD2. The CDR3 extends over 16 amino acids. V shed 1 base, J shed 7 bases, and the junction held 12 bases outside the gene matches. Germline V gene lookup returns CDR1 GTSNPN and CDR2 SVGIG (reference sequence). The CDR3 loop reads CAWSGIAGSKRNEQFF. The CDR3 DNA, read in part, is TGTGCCTGGAGTGGGATAGCGGGGTCAAAGAGGAATGAG.

The CDR3 loop is CASSVGLSQRDRDQPQHF. The covered CDR3 bases are TGTGCCAGCAGCGTCGGGCTTTCCCAACGGGACAGGGATCAGCCC. The chain joins TRBV14 to TRBJ1-5, with 9 nucleotides matching TRBD1. The read ends 3 residues early relative to the CDR3; the germline J gene fills the gap. V shed 5 bases and J 5 bases; nucleotides not matched to a gene: 16. The CDR3 consists of 18 residues. Germline V gene sequence: CDR1 SGHDN, CDR2 FVKESK.

With regard to this clone: The read ends 3 residues before the CDR3 terminus; that terminus is restored from the germline J gene. The chain combines TRBV20-1 with TRBJ1-6; 9 bases agree with TRBD1. The V gene's germline CDR1 is DFQATT and CDR2 SNEGSKA (reference sequence). With V trimmed by 3 bases and J by 5 bases, 5 bases remained unmatched. There are 15 residues in the CDR3. The CDR3 DNA, read in part, is TGCAGTGCTAGGGAGGGACAGGGACATAATTCACCC. Translating it yields CSAREGQGHNSP. The CDR3 reads in full as CSAREGQGHNSPLHF.

Worth noting for this clone: Read sequence stops 3 residues before the CDR3 end, and the germline J gene provides the missing end. The V and J genes are TRBV7-9 and TRBJ2-5; D perhaps matches TRBD2 (6 bases). The germline V gene encodes CDR1 SEHNR and CDR2 FQNEAQ (reference sequence). The length of the CDR3 is 14 residues. Trimming took off 5 bases at V and 0 bases at J, with 10 bases between the two ends. The CDR3: CASSPPSDQETQYF. Partial CDR3 DNA: TGTGCCAGCAGCCCTCCTAGCGACCAAGAGACC.

Turning to this clone: The read ends 3 residues shy of where the CDR3 ends; the end is completed using the germline J gene. This rearrangement joins TRBV18 to TRBJ1-1; TRBD1 matches at 9 bases. V lost 4 bases, J lost 0 bases, and 6 bases stayed unmatched. Germline CDR1 is KGHSH and CDR2 is LQKENI. The CDR3 consists of 16 residues. This CDR3 is CASSLSGTGLNTEAFF. The CDR3 DNA, read in part, is TGTGCCAGCTCACTCTCAGGGACAGGGTTGAACACTGAA.

About this clone itself: With the read ending 3 residues before the CDR3 end, the germline J gene is used to fill in that end. This sequence joins TRBV23-1 and TRBJ1-6; 11 bases align to TRBD1. TRBV23-1 is reported as an ORF; its role is uncertain. The CDR3 sequence is 20 residues long. The junction had 12 bases not matched to a gene; V was cut back by 5 bases and J by 0 bases. The covered CDR3 bases are TGCGCCAGCAGTTGCACCGGGACAGGGGGTCAGAGCTCCTATAATTCACCC. This codes for CASSCTGTGGQSSYNSP. The whole CDR3 protein reads CASSCTGTGGQSSYNSPLHF.

Concerning this clone itself: Read coverage stops 3 residues before the CDR3 terminus; the germline J gene supplies the remainder. The genes are TRBV2 and TRBJ1-3; 7 bases match TRBD1. V shed 6 bases and J 3 bases; nucleotides not matched to a gene: 5. The CDR3 sequence is 14 residues long. Germline loops: CDR1 SNHLY, CDR2 FYNNEI. CDR3 bases read: TGTGCCAGCAGCCAGGGGGGACTTGGAAACACC. Its translation is CASSQGGLGNT. The complete CDR3 sequence is CASSQGGLGNTIYF.

With respect to this clone: The read terminates 3 residues before the CDR3 end, so the remaining end is supplied by the germline J gene. The chain is built from TRBV6-4 and TRBJ2-3; 9 positions agree with TRBD2. The CDR3 runs 15 residues. Germline lookup yields CDR1 MRHNA and CDR2 SNTAGT. The trim removed 5 bases at V and 4 bases at J, leaving 7 bases unmatched. Partial CDR3 DNA: TGTGCCAGCAGTCCGATAGCGGGAGAGGCAGATACG. This encodes CASSPIAGEADT. The whole CDR3 is CASSPIAGEADTQYF.

Concerning this clone: From the germline J gene comes the end of the CDR3, since the read stops 3 residues before it. The chain recombines TRBV6-4 with TRBJ2-3; 7 bases agree with TRBD2. This CDR3 region has 14 residues. Per germline, CDR1 MRHNA and CDR2 SNTAGT. V shed 4 bases and J 1 base; nucleotides not matched to a gene: 2. The CDR3 spells CASSVLAGTDTQYF. Incomplete CDR3 DNA: TGTGCCAGCAGTGTCCTAGCGGGCACAGATACG.

Note on this clone: The read terminates 3 residues before the CDR3 end, so the remaining end is supplied by the germline J gene. The chain links TRBV28 to TRBJ2-2, with 8 bases that match TRBD2. The CDR3 consists of 15 residues. V shed 2 bases and J 5 bases; nucleotides not matched to a gene: 4. Germline-derived CDR1 and CDR2 are MDHEN and SYDVKM. The CDR3 DNA, read in part, is TGTGCCAGCAGTTTAGAGCGGGGGCCTACCGGGGAG. Translating gives CASSLERGPTGE. The whole CDR3 region reads CASSLERGPTGELFF. The full variable domain, completed using reference TRBV28 and TRBJ2-2, is DVKVTQSSRYLVKRTGEKVFLECVQDMDHENMFWYRQDPGLGLRLIYFSYDVKMKEKGDIPEGYSVSREKKERFSLILESASTNQTSMYLCASSLERGPTGELFFGEGSRLTVL.

Comment on this clone: The read gets to within 3 residues of the CDR3 end, and the germline J gene fills in the rest. The same CDR3 can be traced to other DNA sequences in this sample. The V and J genes are TRBV29-1 and TRBJ1-2; D possibly corresponds to TRBD1 (5 bases). Germline V lookup: CDR1 SQVTM, CDR2 ANQGSEA. The CDR3 consists of 13 residues. Partial CDR3 DNA: TGCAGCGTTGTAACGGCAGGGCCACGGGGC. Translating it yields CSVVTAGPRG. The whole CDR3 region reads CSVVTAGPRGYTF.

Comment on this clone: The CDR3 extends 3 residues past the end of the read, so its final part is completed from the germline J gene. The V call is TRBV7-2, the J call TRBJ2-5; D uncertain. Germline V lookup: CDR1 SGHTA, CDR2 FQGNSA. The germline V and J ends were trimmed by 5 bases and 2 bases, with 3 bases remaining between them. The CDR3 spans 11 residues. The sequenced CDR3 bases are TGTGCCAGCAGCCTACAAGAGACC. It specifies CASSLQET. The entire CDR3 protein reads CASSLQETQYF.

CDR3 region: CSARDLDRDSNIQYF. The DNA read from the CDR3 is TGCAGTGCTAGAGATCTGGACAGAGACTCAAACATT. The chain couples TRBV20-1 to TRBJ2-4; perhaps TRBD1 as D (6 bases). The CDR3 end is not reached by the read, which stops 3 residues before it; the germline J gene fills it in. The ends were cut back, 0 bases at V and 6 bases at J, with 15 bases in the middle. The CDR3 runs to 15 residues. The germline CDR1 and CDR2 sequences are DFQATT and SNEGSKA (reference sequence).

Regarding this clone: Sequencing ends 3 residues short of the CDR3 end; the germline J gene provides the rest. This rearrangement joins TRBV30 to TRBJ1-1, with D possibly matching TRBD1 (6 bases). Germline V gene data show CDR1 as GTSNPN and CDR2 as SVGIG (reference sequence). The CDR3 spans 12 residues. The CDR3: CAWSSLTGKAFF. CDR3 DNA (partial): TGTGCCTGGAGTTCCCTAACAGGGAAA.

The part of the CDR3 DNA that was read is TGTGCCAGCAGCCTCCGGGGGGGCACCGGGGAG. As protein: CASSLRGGTGE. In full, the CDR3 reads CASSLRGGTGELFF. The gene calls are TRBV5-6 and TRBJ2-2; 8 bases are a match to TRBD2. From the germline J gene comes the end of the CDR3, since the read stops 3 residues before it. The junction had 3 bases not matched to a gene; V was cut back by 4 bases and J by 4 bases. Germline V gives CDR1 SGHDT, CDR2 YYEEEE. This CDR3 is built from 14 residues.

The sequenced CDR3 bases are TGTGCCATCAGCGCTGGACTAGGAAGGGACTCACCC. The encoded protein is CAISAGLGRDSP. From start to end, the CDR3 is CAISAGLGRDSPLHF. The chain links TRBV10-3 to TRBJ1-6, with a tentative D call TRBD1 (5 bases). Coverage ceases 3 residues before the CDR3 finishes, and the germline J gene fills in the end. Trimming took 6 bases from V and 10 from J, leaving 19 bases between them. The CDR3 contains 15 residues. Germline V CDR1 and CDR2: ENHRY, SYGVKD.

Concerning this clone: The read gets to within 3 residues of the CDR3 end, and the germline J gene fills in the rest. V usage is TRBV29-1 and J usage is TRBJ1-2, with TRBD1 as a possible D gene (5 bases). Germline V gives CDR1 SQVTM, CDR2 ANQGSEA. The CDR3 runs to 13 residues. CDR3 loop: CSVRGTPAGGYTF. CDR3 DNA, as far as it was read: TGCAGCGTGAGAGGGACTCCTGCTGGGGGC.

Concerning this clone: With the read ending 3 residues before the CDR3 end, the germline J gene is used to fill in that end. The chain combines TRBV11-2 with TRBJ2-3, with D possibly matching TRBD2 (6 bases). CDR3 length: 14 residues. The V end was cut by 4 bases, the J end by 0 bases, with 8 bases between. CDR1 and CDR2 from the germline V gene are SGHAT and FQNNGV. The CDR3 DNA, read in part, is TGTGCCAGCAGCTCCGGGGGTAGCACAGATACG. It translates to CASSSGGSTDT. The entire CDR3 protein reads CASSSGGSTDTQYF.

As to this clone: The read falls 3 residues short of the CDR3 end, and the missing part is taken from the germline J gene. This sequence joins TRBV7-9 and TRBJ1-6; 8 bases map to TRBD1. This CDR3 region has 15 residues. CDR1 and CDR2 (germline): SEHNR, FQNEAQ (reference sequence). Losses at the gene ends were 3 bases for V and 8 bases for J; bases not matched to a gene: 6. The sequenced CDR3 bases are TGTGCCAGCAGCTTCGACAGGGGCACCCATTCACCC. This gives the protein CASSFDRGTHSP. The entire CDR3 protein is CASSFDRGTHSPLHF.

Partial CDR3 DNA: TGTGCCAGCAGCTTAGTCCGGGGTCCCTCAGATACG. It is translated as CASSLVRGPSDT. The CDR3 in full is CASSLVRGPSDTQYF. V gene TRBV7-2 combines with J gene TRBJ2-3, with D possibly being TRBD2 (5 bases). The read comes to an end 3 residues before the CDR3 does, leaving the germline J gene to fill in the end. The V and J ends lost 1 base and 4 bases respectively, with 12 bases between them. The CDR3 contains 15 residues. Germline V lookup: CDR1 SGHTA, CDR2 FQGNSA.

Of note for this clone: The read terminates 3 residues before the CDR3 end, so the remaining end is supplied by the germline J gene. The chain has TRBV24-1 and TRBJ2-1, with D hard to call. The CDR3 covers 14 residues. Trimming took off 8 bases at V and 4 bases at J, with 14 bases between the two ends. The germline V gene has CDR1 KGHDR and CDR2 SFDVKD. CDR3 protein: CATIVSLRYNEQFF. CDR3 DNA (partial): TGTGCCACCATTGTCTCTCTCAGGTACAATGAG.